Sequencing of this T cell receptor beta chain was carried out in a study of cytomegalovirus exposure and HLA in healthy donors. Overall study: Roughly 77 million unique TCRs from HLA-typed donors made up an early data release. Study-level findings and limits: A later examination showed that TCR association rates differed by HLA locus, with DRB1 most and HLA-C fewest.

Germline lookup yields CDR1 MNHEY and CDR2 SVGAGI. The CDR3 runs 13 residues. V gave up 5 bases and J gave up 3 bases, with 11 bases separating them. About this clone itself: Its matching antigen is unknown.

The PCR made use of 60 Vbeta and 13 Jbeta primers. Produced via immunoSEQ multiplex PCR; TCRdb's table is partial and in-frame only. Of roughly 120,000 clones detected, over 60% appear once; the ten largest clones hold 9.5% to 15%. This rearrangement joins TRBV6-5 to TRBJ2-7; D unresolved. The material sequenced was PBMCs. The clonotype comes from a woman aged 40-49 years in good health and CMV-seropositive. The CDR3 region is CASSPQNIYEQYF. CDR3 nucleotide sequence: TGTGCCAGCAGTCCCCAGAACATCTACGAGCAGTACTTC.